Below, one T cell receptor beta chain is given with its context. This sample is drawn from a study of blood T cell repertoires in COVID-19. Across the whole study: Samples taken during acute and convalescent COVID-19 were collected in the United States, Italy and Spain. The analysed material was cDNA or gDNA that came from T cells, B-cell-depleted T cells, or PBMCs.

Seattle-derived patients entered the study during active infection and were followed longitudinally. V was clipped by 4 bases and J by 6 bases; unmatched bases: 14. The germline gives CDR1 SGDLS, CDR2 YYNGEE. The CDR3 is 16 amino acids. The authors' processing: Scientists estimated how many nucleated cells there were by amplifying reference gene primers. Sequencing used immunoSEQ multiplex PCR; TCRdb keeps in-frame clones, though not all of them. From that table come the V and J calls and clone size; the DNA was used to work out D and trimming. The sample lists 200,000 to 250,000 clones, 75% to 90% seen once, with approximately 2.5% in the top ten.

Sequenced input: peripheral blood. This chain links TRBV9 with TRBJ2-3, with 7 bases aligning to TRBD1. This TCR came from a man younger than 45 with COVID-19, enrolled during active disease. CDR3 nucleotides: TGTGCCAGCAGCACCGACAGGGACCGCTCATCGGATACGCAGTATTTT. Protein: CASSTDRDRSSDTQYF.